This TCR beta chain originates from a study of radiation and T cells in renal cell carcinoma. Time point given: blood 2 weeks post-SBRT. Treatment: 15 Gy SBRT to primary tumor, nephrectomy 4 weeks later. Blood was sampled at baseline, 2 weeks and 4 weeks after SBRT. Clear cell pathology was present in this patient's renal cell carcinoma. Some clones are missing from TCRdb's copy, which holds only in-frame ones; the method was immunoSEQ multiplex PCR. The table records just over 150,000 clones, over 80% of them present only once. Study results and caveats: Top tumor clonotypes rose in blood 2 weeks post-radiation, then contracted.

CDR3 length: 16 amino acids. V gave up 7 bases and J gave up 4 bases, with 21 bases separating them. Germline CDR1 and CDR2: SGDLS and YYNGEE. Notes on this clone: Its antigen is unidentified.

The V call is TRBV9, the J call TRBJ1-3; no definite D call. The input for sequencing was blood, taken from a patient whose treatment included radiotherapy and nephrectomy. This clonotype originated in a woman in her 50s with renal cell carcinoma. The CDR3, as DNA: TGTGCCAGCGGCGCGGGGATAGGCTCCCAGGGAAACACCATATATTTT. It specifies CASGAGIGSQGNTIYF.